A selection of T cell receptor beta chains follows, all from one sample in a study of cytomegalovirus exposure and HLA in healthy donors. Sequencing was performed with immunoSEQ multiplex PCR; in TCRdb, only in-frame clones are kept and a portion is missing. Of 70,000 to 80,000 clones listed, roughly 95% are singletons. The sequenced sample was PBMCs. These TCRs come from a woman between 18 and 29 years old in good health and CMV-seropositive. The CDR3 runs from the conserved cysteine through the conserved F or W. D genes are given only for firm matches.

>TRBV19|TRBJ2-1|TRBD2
TGTGCCAGTAGTGCCCGGACTAGCGGGAGCAATGAGCAGTTCTTC
CASSARTSGSNEQFF
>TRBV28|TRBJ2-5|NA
TGTGCCAGCAGTCTAGGCGGGACAGCCGGGACCCAGTACTTC
CASSLGGTAGTQYF
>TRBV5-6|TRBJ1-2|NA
TGTGCCAGCAGCTTAGGGGGTGGCTATGGCTACACCTTC
CASSLGGGYGYTF
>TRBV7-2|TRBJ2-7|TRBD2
TGTGCCAGCAGCTTAGTAGCGGGAGGGCCTTACGAGCAGTACTTC
CASSLVAGGPYEQYF
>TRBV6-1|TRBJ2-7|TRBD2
TGTGCCAGCAGGGAACTAGCGGGGATTCTGAGGAACGAGCAGTACTTC
CASRELAGILRNEQYF
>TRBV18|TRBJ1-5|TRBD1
TGTGCCAGCTCCCCAGGGGGCAGGCAGCCCCAGCATTTT
CASSPGGRQPQHF
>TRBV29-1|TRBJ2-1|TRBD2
TGCAGCGCCTCCGGACTAGCGGGAGGGAGGAGCTCCTACAATGAGCAGTTCTTC
CSASGLAGGRSSYNEQFF
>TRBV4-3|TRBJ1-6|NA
TGCGCCAGCAGCCAAGATTCAGGGAACTATAATTCACCCCTCCACTTT
CASSQDSGNYNSPLHF
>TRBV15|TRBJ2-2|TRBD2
TGTGCCACCAAAAGCGGGAGGGCCTCCGGGGAGCTGTTTTTT
CATKSGRASGELFF
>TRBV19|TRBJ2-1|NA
TGTGCCAGTAGTATCCCGTCGGTAGCCTACAATGAGCAGTTCTTC
CASSIPSVAYNEQFF
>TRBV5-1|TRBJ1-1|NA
TGCGCCAGCAGCTTGCACAGTAACACTGAAGCTTTCTTT
CASSLHSNTEAFF
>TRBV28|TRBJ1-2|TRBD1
TGTGCCAGCACCCTGGGGACAGTGGGAAACTATGGCTACACCTTC
CASTLGTVGNYGYTF
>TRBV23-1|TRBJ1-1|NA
TGCGCCAGCAGTCGGGTAGAGGGCATGAACACTGAAGCTTTCTTT
CASSRVEGMNTEAFF
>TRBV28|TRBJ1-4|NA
TGTGCCAGCAGTTTATCTACAGGTCTTAATGAAAAACTGTTTTTT
CASSLSTGLNEKLFF
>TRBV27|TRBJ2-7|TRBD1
TGTGCCAGCAGCCCGACAGGGTACTTCGAGCAGTACTTC
CASSPTGYFEQYF
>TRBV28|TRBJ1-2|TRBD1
TGTGCCAGCAGTTTGCCCTTTTCTCATCTGGGACAGGGTGGTGGCTACACCTTC
CASSLPFSHLGQGGGYTF
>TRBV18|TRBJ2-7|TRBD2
TGTGCCAGCTCACCCGGTGCGGGAGTCTATAAATCCGAGCAGTACTTC
CASSPGAGVYKSEQYF
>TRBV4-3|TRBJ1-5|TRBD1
TGCGCCAGCAGCCAAAACAGGGGACCTCAGCCCCAGCATTTT
CASSQNRGPQPQHF
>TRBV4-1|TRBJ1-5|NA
TGCGCCAGCAGCCAAGTGGCAGGGGACCCGGCGAGGCCCCAGCATTTT
CASSQVAGDPARPQHF
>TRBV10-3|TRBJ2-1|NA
TGTGCCATCAGTGAGTCGGGGGGAGACTACAATGAGCAGTTCTTC
CAISESGGDYNEQFF
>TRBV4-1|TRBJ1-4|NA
TGCGCCAGCAGCCAGATACTTCAGGGGCGGCGTGAAAAACTGTTTTTT
CASSQILQGRREKLFF
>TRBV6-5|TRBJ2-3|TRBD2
TGTGCCAGCAGTTACGGGGGGGTTAGCACAGATACGCAGTATTTT
CASSYGGVSTDTQYF
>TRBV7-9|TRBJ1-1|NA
TGTGCCAGCAGCTTCGCAGAGAACACTGAAGCTTTCTTT
CASSFAENTEAFF
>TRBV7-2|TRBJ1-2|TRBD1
TGTGCCAGCAGCTTATCAGGGGGTCGAGACTATGGCTACACCTTC
CASSLSGGRDYGYTF